The T cell receptor (beta chain) under discussion was sequenced for a study of T cell responses to AZD1222 COVID-19 vaccine. Study background: Second doses were pooled across both intervals (about 4 or about 12 weeks). Study-wide findings and caveats: The study reported that nearly half of spike-specific TCRs target unmutated variant regions. Only a handful of AZD1222 recipients, more than five in all, had baseline seropositivity.

V lost 8 bases, J lost 0 bases, and 14 bases lay in between. The CDR3 runs 15 residues. Germline CDR1 MDHEN, CDR2 SYDVKM. Of note for this clone: Antigen unknown.

Using immunoSEQ multiplex PCR, the repertoire was profiled, and TCRdb retains in-frame clones only, with some absent. The sample has tens of thousands of clones; about 92% are singletons. The genes are TRBV28 and TRBJ2-1, with no clear D. The sample here was peripheral blood, taken on day 0 of AZD1222 vaccination. This receptor was identified in an adult in good health. CDR3 sequence reads: CASPPADSSYNEQFF. DNA of the CDR3: TGTGCCAGCCCCCCGGCGGATAGCTCCTACAATGAGCAGTTCTTC. The variable domain in full, with the rest retrieved from reference TRBV28 and TRBJ2-1, is DVKVTQSSRYLVKRTGEKVFLECVQDMDHENMFWYRQDPGLGLRLIYFSYDVKMKEKGDIPEGYSVSREKKERFSLILESASTNQTSMYLCASPPADSSYNEQFFGPGTRLTVL.